These T cell receptor beta chains were read from a single sample in a study of T cells after yellow fever vaccination. TCRdb used MiXCR to reprocess the 5' RACE reads, holding one entry per CDR3 protein. Of a few hundred thousand distinct CDR3 sequences detected, roughly 4% appear once; the ten largest clones hold 24%. The sample was PBMCs, taken 5 days after the yellow fever booster vaccination. These receptors came from a man younger than 35 who received the YFV17D yellow fever vaccine. CDR3s include the opening cysteine and the closing phenylalanine or tryptophan. The D gene is left open where the match is weak. A clone size is listed for some rows: how often the clone was seen (once, few, many), or a class if it is expanded.

TRBV2	-	TRBD2	TRBJ2-1	CASSDPRWSGGQPYNEQFF	TGTGCCAGCAGTGACCCCCGGTGGAGCGGGGGCCAACCCTACAATGAGCAGTTCTTC
TRBV11-2	few	TRBD1	TRBJ1-2	CASSWRDRANYGYTF	TGTGCCAGCAGCTGGAGGGACAGGGCAAACTATGGCTACACCTTC
TRBV11-2	few	-	TRBJ1-1	CASSLHRVGSEAFF	TGTGCCAGCAGCTTACACAGGGTGGGATCTGAAGCTTTCTTT
TRBV9	few	-	TRBJ1-3	CASSEGGGSSGNTIYF	TGTGCCAGCAGCGAGGGAGGGGGAAGCTCTGGAAACACCATATATTTT
TRBV11-2	many	-	TRBJ2-7	CASSSTGEQYF	TGTGCCAGCAGCTCTACAGGCGAGCAGTACTTC
TRBV20-1	few	-	TRBJ2-2	CSAPGSSRVTGELFF	TGCAGTGCTCCGGGCAGCTCAAGGGTTACCGGGGAGCTGTTTTTT
TRBV20-1	-	TRBD1	TRBJ2-1	CSARIMIRDRGWNEQFF	TGCAGTGCTAGGATTATGATCCGGGACAGGGGGTGGAATGAGCAGTTCTTC
TRBV5-1	many	-	TRBJ2-5	CASSDTGTQQETQYF	TGCGCCAGCAGTGATACCGGGACTCAACAAGAGACCCAGTACTTC
TRBV12-3/TRBV12-4	many	-	TRBJ2-5	CASSTDSYGVRNQYF	TGTGCCAGCAGTACCGACTCCTATGGAGTCAGGAACCAGTACTTC
TRBV5-1	few	-	TRBJ1-1	CASSLGTDEAFF	TGCGCCAGCAGCTTGGGGACAGATGAAGCTTTCTTT
TRBV20-1	few	TRBD2	TRBJ2-1	CSALAPSGGYNEQFF	TGCAGTGCTCTTGCCCCTAGCGGGGGGTACAATGAGCAGTTCTTC
TRBV5-1	many	TRBD1	TRBJ2-7	CASSFEQGAVIYEQYF	TGCGCCAGCAGCTTCGAACAGGGGGCAGTTATCTACGAGCAGTACTTC
TRBV5-6	few	-	TRBJ2-5	CASSSTYRSEGETQYF	TGTGCCAGCAGCTCCACATACCGGAGTGAGGGAGAGACCCAGTACTTC
TRBV5-6	many	TRBD2	TRBJ2-1	CASSSQLAGALRVNEQFF	TGTGCCAGCAGCTCCCAACTAGCGGGGGCGCTACGGGTCAATGAGCAGTTCTTC
TRBV4-1	many	-	TRBJ2-5	CASSQVPSRFGETQYF	TGCGCCAGCAGCCAAGTGCCCTCTAGGTTTGGGGAGACCCAGTACTTC
TRBV5-1	many	TRBD1	TRBJ1-2	CASSPTVGTGMPYGYTF	TGCGCCAGCAGCCCCACAGTGGGGACAGGGATGCCCTATGGCTACACCTTC
TRBV6-4	few	-	TRBJ1-6	CASSGVTGSPLHF	TGTGCCAGCAGTGGGGTAACAGGGTCCCCCCTCCACTTT
TRBV4-2	-	TRBD2	TRBJ2-1	CASSPAGDEQFF	TGTGCCAGCAGCCCCGCGGGGGATGAGCAGTTCTTC
TRBV29-1	few	-	TRBJ2-5	CSVAGQYQETQYF	TGCAGCGTCGCTGGACAGTACCAAGAGACCCAGTACTTC
TRBV18	few	-	TRBJ1-1	CASSPPWGSTEAFF	TGTGCCAGCTCACCCCCCTGGGGGAGCACTGAAGCTTTCTTT
TRBV7-3	-	TRBD2	TRBJ2-3	CASSLSGLDTDTQYF	TGTGCCAGCAGCTTATCGGGACTAGACACAGATACGCAGTATTTT
TRBV7-9	many	-	TRBJ2-6	CASTILRTLGANVLTF	TGTGCCAGCACCATCCTCAGGACTCTGGGGGCCAACGTCCTGACTTTC
TRBV11-2	few	-	TRBJ2-7	CASSLEGPEQYF	TGTGCCAGCAGCTTAGAGGGGCCCGAGCAGTACTTC
TRBV2	-	-	TRBJ2-7	CASSEYSSASYEQYF	TGTGCCAGCAGTGAATACTCTTCCGCTTCCTACGAGCAGTACTTC
TRBV4-1	few	-	TRBJ2-7	CASSHHRDGDYEQYF	TGCGCCAGCAGCCACCACCGGGACGGGGACTACGAGCAGTACTTC
TRBV4-1	many	-	TRBJ1-1	CASSQDRRARAFF	TGCGCCAGCAGCCAAGATCGGCGGGCGCGGGCTTTCTTT
TRBV7-2	many	-	TRBJ2-3	CASSSSGPTTDTQYF	TGTGCCAGCAGCTCTTCGGGCCCAACCACAGATACGCAGTATTTT
TRBV30	many	-	TRBJ1-1	CAWSEQFKARTRWGTEAFF	TGTGCCTGGAGTGAACAGTTTAAGGCCAGGACGAGATGGGGCACTGAAGCTTTCTTT
TRBV20-1	-	-	TRBJ2-3	CSARDTNIGRTQSYSSTDTQYF	TGCAGTGCTAGAGACACAAATATTGGACGGACTCAGAGTTATTCTAGCACAGATACGCAGTATTTT
TRBV29-1	many	-	TRBJ2-3	CSVEDRLPDTQYF	TGCAGCGTTGAAGACAGGCTGCCAGATACGCAGTATTTT
TRBV3-1	few	-	TRBJ1-5	CASSTQAGGGQPQHF	TGTGCCAGCAGCACCCAAGCCGGGGGAGGGCAGCCCCAGCATTTT
TRBV15	-	TRBD2	TRBJ2-1	CATSRAGGLVEQFF	TGTGCCACCAGCAGAGCGGGGGGGCTTGTTGAGCAGTTCTTC
TRBV7-2	few	-	TRBJ2-1	CAAGTGAYNEQFF	TGTGCCGCCGGGACTGGGGCTTACAATGAGCAGTTCTTC
TRBV7-9	few	-	TRBJ2-2	CASRLMGEPDTGELFF	TGTGCCAGCAGACTGATGGGGGAACCTGACACCGGGGAGCTGTTTTTT
TRBV2	few	-	TRBJ2-5	CASTTDSNLQETQYF	TGTGCCAGCACAACGGACAGCAACCTCCAAGAGACCCAGTACTTC
TRBV29-1	-	-	TRBJ2-3	CSVGRSLADTQYF	TGCAGCGTTGGTAGATCACTGGCTGATACGCAGTATTTT
TRBV9	few	TRBD1	TRBJ1-4	CASSVGQGMELFF	TGTGCCAGCAGCGTCGGACAGGGGATGGAACTGTTTTTT
TRBV6-5	few	-	TRBJ1-2	CASSYGTPENYGYTF	TGTGCCAGCAGTTACGGGACACCGGAGAACTATGGCTACACCTTC
TRBV7-2	many	-	TRBJ2-4	CASSLGLDAKNIQYF	TGTGCCAGCAGCTTAGGACTAGACGCCAAAAACATTCAGTACTTC
TRBV9	-	TRBD2	TRBJ2-3	CASSGGLGDTDTQYF	TGTGCCAGCAGCGGGGGACTAGGAGACACAGATACGCAGTATTTT
TRBV28	few	TRBD1	TRBJ1-5	CASRGSGTGNQPQHF	TGTGCCAGCAGGGGCTCCGGGACAGGCAATCAGCCCCAGCATTTT
TRBV11-1	few	-	TRBJ2-1	CASSLLMGNEQFF	TGTGCCAGCAGCTTATTAATGGGCAATGAGCAGTTCTTC
TRBV7-6	-	-	TRBJ2-4	CASSPSVAKNIQYF	TGTGCCAGCAGCCCGAGCGTAGCCAAAAACATTCAGTACTTC
TRBV5-6	-	TRBD1	TRBJ2-7	CASSPGQGRQYF	TGTGCCAGCAGCCCCGGACAGGGCCGGCAGTACTTC
TRBV6-5	few	-	TRBJ2-5	CASSWSGTPKETQYF	TGTGCCAGCAGTTGGTCCGGGACCCCTAAAGAGACCCAGTACTTC
TRBV29-1	few	-	TRBJ1-1	CSVEGHLNTEAFF	TGCAGCGTTGAGGGGCATCTGAACACTGAAGCTTTCTTT
TRBV7-3	few	TRBD1	TRBJ2-3	CASSLTGGQATDTQYF	TGTGCCAGCAGCTTAACGGGGGGACAGGCCACAGATACGCAGTATTTT
TRBV7-6	few	TRBD1	TRBJ2-1	CASSNRQGWEQFF	TGTGCCAGCAGCAACCGACAGGGTTGGGAGCAGTTCTTC
TRBV10-3	-	-	TRBJ2-1	CAISGLDNEQFF	TGTGCCATCAGTGGGCTTGACAATGAGCAGTTCTTC
TRBV7-9	few	TRBD1	TRBJ1-1	CASSLGDGTGGTEAFF	TGTGCCAGCAGCTTAGGAGACGGGACAGGGGGCACTGAAGCTTTCTTT
TRBV11-2	few	-	TRBJ1-4	CASSSEPYRVALNEKLFF	TGTGCCAGCAGCTCAGAACCGTACAGGGTGGCCCTTAATGAAAAACTGTTTTTT
TRBV7-8	-	TRBD1	TRBJ1-5	CASSLRTGAANSNQPQHF	TGTGCCAGCAGCTTACGAACAGGGGCCGCTAATAGCAATCAGCCCCAGCATTTT
TRBV20-1	few	TRBD1	TRBJ2-5	CSARTGTGDETQYF	TGCAGTGCTAGAACCGGGACAGGGGACGAGACCCAGTACTTC
TRBV24-1	-	-	TRBJ2-2	CATRPGGVTGELFF	TGTGCCACCCGACCAGGGGGGGTCACCGGGGAGCTGTTTTTT
TRBV18	many	-	TRBJ1-1	CASSLPDNQAFF	TGTGCCAGCTCACTTCCGGACAATCAAGCTTTCTTT
TRBV4-1	few	-	TRBJ1-2	CASSQDSSAMYGYTF	TGCGCCAGCAGCCAAGATAGTAGCGCTATGTATGGCTACACCTTC